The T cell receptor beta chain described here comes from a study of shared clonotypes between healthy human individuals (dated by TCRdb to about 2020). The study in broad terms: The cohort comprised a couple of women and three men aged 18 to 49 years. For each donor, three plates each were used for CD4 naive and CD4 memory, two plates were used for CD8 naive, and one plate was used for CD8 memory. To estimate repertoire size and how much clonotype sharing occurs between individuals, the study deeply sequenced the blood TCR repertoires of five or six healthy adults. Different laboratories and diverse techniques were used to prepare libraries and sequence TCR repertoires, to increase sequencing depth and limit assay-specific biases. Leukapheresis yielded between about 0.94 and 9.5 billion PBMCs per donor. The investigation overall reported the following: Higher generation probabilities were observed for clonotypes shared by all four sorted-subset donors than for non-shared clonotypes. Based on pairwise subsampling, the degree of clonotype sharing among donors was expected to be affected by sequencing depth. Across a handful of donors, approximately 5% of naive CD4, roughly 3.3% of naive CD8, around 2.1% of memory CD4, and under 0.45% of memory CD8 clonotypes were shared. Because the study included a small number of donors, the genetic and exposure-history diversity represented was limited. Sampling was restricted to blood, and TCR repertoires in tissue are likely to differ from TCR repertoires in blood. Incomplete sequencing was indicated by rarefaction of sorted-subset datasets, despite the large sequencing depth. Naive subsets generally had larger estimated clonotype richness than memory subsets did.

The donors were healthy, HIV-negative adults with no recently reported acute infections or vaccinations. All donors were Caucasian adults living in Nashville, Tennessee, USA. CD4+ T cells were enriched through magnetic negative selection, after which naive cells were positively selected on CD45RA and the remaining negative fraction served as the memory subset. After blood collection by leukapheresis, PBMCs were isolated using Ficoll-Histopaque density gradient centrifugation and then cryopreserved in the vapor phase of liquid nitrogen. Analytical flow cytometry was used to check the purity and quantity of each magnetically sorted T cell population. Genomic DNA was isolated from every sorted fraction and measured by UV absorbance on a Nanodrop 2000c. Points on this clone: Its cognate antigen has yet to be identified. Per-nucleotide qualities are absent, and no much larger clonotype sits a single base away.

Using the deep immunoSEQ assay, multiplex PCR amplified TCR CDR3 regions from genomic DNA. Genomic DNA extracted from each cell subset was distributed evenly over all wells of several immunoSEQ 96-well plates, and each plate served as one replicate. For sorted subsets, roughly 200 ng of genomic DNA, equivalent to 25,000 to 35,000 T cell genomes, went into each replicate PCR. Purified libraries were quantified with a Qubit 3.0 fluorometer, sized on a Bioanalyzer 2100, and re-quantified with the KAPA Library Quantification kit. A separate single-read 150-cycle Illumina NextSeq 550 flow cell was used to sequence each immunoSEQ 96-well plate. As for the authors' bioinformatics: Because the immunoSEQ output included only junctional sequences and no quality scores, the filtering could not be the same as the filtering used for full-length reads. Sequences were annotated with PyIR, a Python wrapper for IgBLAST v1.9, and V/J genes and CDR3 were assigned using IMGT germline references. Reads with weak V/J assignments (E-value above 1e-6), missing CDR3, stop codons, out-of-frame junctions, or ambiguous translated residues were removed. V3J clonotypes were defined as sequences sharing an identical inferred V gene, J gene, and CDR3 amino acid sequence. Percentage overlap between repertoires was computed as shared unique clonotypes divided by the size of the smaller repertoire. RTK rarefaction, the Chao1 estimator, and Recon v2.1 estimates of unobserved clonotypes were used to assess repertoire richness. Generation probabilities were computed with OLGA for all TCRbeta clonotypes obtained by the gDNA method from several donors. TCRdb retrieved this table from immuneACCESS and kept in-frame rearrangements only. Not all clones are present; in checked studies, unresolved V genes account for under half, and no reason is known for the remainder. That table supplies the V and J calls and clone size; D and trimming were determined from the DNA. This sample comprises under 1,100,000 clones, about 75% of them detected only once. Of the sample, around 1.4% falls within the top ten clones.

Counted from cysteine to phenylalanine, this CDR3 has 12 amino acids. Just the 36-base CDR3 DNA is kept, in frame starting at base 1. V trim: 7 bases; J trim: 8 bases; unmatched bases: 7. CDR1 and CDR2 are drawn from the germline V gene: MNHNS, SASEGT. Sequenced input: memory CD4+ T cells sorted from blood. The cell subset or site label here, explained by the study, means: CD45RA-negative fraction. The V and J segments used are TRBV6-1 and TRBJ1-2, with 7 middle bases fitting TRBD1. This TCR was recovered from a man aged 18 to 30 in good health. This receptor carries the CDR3 CASTDRDGGYTF. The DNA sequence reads TGTGCCAGCACCGACAGGGACGGAGGCTACACCTTC.